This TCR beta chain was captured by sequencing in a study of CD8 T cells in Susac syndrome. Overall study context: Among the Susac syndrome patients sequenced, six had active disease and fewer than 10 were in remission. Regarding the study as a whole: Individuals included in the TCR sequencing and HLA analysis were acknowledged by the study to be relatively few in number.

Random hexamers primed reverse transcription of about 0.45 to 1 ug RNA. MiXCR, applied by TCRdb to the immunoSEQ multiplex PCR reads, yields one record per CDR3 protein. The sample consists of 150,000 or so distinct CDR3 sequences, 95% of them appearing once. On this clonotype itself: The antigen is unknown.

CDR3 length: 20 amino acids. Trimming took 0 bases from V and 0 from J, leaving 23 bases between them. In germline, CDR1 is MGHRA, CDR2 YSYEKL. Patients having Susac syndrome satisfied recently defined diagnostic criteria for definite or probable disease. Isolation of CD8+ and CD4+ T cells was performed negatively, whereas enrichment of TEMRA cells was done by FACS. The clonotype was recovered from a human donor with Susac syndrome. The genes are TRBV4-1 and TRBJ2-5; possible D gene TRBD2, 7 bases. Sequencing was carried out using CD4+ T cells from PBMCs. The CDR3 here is CASSQDLTGGHARHQETQYF. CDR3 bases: TGCGCCAGCAGCCAAGATTTAACGGGGGGCCACGCCCGTCACCAAGAGACCCAGTACTTC.